This T cell receptor beta chain was sequenced in a study of cytomegalovirus exposure and HLA in healthy donors. For the study at large: The roughly 120 validation repertoires matched the 650 to 850 first-cohort repertoires in platform, a later analysis reported. Study results and caveats: Cytomegalovirus status was reportedly diagnosed by the classifier with high sensitivity and specificity.

Produced via immunoSEQ multiplex PCR; TCRdb's table is partial and in-frame only. Altogether 100,000 to 130,000 clones are present, approximately 85% being singletons, with the ten largest covering around 2.7%. The germline gives CDR1 LNHDA, CDR2 SQIVND (reference sequence). V lost 4 bases and J lost 7, with 17 bases in between. The CDR3 runs to 15 residues. Points on this clone: What it binds is not known.

The J gene is TRBJ1-5, the V gene TRBV19, with D perhaps matching TRBD1 (5 bases). The TCR originated in a woman between 18 and 30 years old in good health and CMV-seronegative. The sequenced sample was PBMCs. CDR3 nucleotides: TGTGCCAGTAGTAAGACGGCAGGGAATGCCCAGCCCCAGCATTTT. As protein: CASSKTAGNAQPQHF.